These 18 T cell receptor beta chains share one sample of origin, sequenced in a study of blood T cell repertoires in COVID-19. Assay used: immunoSEQ multiplex PCR; TCRdb lists only in-frame clones, some missing. The top ten clones hold roughly 8% of a sample with approximately 140,000 clones, 80% to 90% of them seen once. The sequenced sample was peripheral blood. These receptors all stem from a human donor with acute or convalescent COVID-19. The donor label of this sample is uncertain.

In its sample, this clone was seen once. This chain's CDR3 is CATSRGDTVQHYGYTF. The CDR3 bases are TGTGCCACCAGCAGAGGGGACACCGTGCAACACTATGGCTACACCTTC. V gene TRBV15 combines with J gene TRBJ1-2; tentatively, D is TRBD1 (6 bases). The V gene's germline CDR1 is LNHNV and CDR2 YYDKDF (reference sequence). The V end lost 1 base, the J end lost 3 bases, and 15 bases lay between the germline ends. The CDR3 has 16 amino acids.

This clone was seen a single time. This chain uses TRBV6-6 with TRBJ2-1; possibly TRBD2 for D (6 bases). The germline V and J ends were trimmed by 4 bases and 5 bases, with 12 bases remaining between them. Germline V lookup: CDR1 MNHNY, CDR2 SVGAGI (reference sequence). The CDR3 covers 14 residues. This CDR3 reads CASSFLGGDNEQFF. For the CDR3, the DNA is TGTGCCAGCAGTTTTTTGGGGGGTGACAATGAGCAGTTCTTC.

The chain joins TRBV20-1 to TRBJ1-3; a weak D match, TRBD1 (5 bases). Germline CDR1 reads DFQATT; CDR2 reads SNEGSKA (reference sequence). V was shortened by 3 bases and J by 1 base, with 16 bases between the two germline ends. The CDR3 is made up of 16 amino acids. The chain's CDR3 is CSASGAGRASGNTIYF. CDR3 nucleotide sequence: TGCAGTGCTAGTGGGGCGGGCAGAGCTTCTGGAAACACCATATATTTT.

The gene calls are TRBV7-6 and TRBJ1-1, with D possibly matching TRBD1 (5 bases). Germline CDR1 is SGHVS and CDR2 is FNYEAQ. The CDR3 sequence is 14 residues long. Trimming shortened V by 3 bases and J by 2 bases, and 10 bases separated the two germline ends. The CDR3: CASSLVGGNTEAFF. The DNA of the CDR3 is TGTGCCAGCAGCTTGGTCGGGGGAAACACTGAAGCTTTCTTT.

This clone was counted once. The CDR3 sequence is CASSPDPGQSYGYTF. CDR3 in DNA: TGTGCCAGCAGTCCTGATCCGGGACAGAGCTATGGCTACACCTTC. The chain uses TRBV6-4 and TRBJ1-2, with 7 bases lining up with TRBD1. There are 15 residues in the CDR3. Germline V gives CDR1 MRHNA, CDR2 SNTAGT. The ends lost 5 bases at V and 4 bases at J; junction bases unmatched: 10.

The rearrangement joins TRBV19 to TRBJ2-3, with TRBD2 identical over 8 bases. Germline lookup yields CDR1 LNHDA and CDR2 SQIVND (reference sequence). V lost 6 bases to trimming and J lost 3 bases; unmatched junction nucleotides: 2. The CDR3 is made up of 13 amino acids. The CDR3 sequence: CASRASGTDTQYF. For the CDR3, the DNA is TGTGCCAGTAGGGCTAGCGGGACAGATACGCAGTATTTT.

This chain connects TRBV19 to TRBJ1-6; D perhaps matches TRBD1 (6 bases). CDR3 length: 15 amino acids. Germline V gene data show CDR1 as LNHDA and CDR2 as SQIVND (reference sequence). Trimming removed 4 bases at V and 9 bases at J, with 16 bases between. The CDR3 is CASSTGQRIGSPLHF. In nucleotides, the CDR3 is TGTGCCAGTAGTACCGGACAGAGGATCGGTTCACCCCTCCACTTT.

V is TRBV5-1 and J is TRBJ2-3; tentative D call: TRBD1 (5 bases). Germline assignment: CDR1 SGHRS and CDR2 YFSETQ. Trimming shortened V by 4 bases and J by 5 bases, and 17 bases separated the two germline ends. This CDR3 region has 15 residues. Here the CDR3 DNA reads TGCGCCAGCAGCCCTGGGTGGGCAGGGCAAGATACGCAGTATTTT. Translation gives CASSPGWAGQDTQYF.

The table lists this clone with a few counts. V and J are TRBV23-1 and TRBJ2-1; the match to TRBD1 covers 8 bases. TRBV23-1 is an ORF, with its function uncertain. Losses at the gene ends were 2 bases for V and 2 bases for J; bases not matched to a gene: 2. The CDR3 covers 15 residues. The CDR3 nucleotides are TGCGCCAGCAGTCAAGCCAGGGGGCCCTACAATGAGCAGTTCTTC. Its translation is CASSQARGPYNEQFF.

This chain joins TRBV4-1 and TRBJ2-1, with a weak D call TRBD2 (5 bases). V was trimmed by 4 bases and J by 5 bases, leaving 12 bases between them. The CDR3 spans 14 residues. CDR1 MGHRA and CDR2 YSYEKL come from the germline V gene. CDR3 in amino acids: CASSLFHGDNEQFF. The CDR3 coding sequence is TGCGCCAGCAGCCTCTTCCACGGGGACAATGAGCAGTTCTTC.

This clone was seen more than once but under ten times. The chain couples TRBV6-5 to TRBJ2-3; D perhaps matches TRBD2 (5 bases). This CDR3 region has 14 residues. The germline V gene encodes CDR1 MNHEY and CDR2 SVGAGI. V dropped 4 bases and J dropped 5 bases, with 13 bases sitting between them. The CDR3 region has the DNA TGTGCCAGCAGTTCGGACGTAGGAGGAGATACGCAGTATTTT. Its protein is CASSSDVGGDTQYF.

The chain has TRBV5-1 and TRBJ2-3; TRBD2 is a possible D gene (7 bases). The CDR3 consists of 15 residues. The V gene's germline CDR1 is SGHRS and CDR2 YFSETQ. Trimming left V 9 bases short and J 0 bases short, with 17 bases between. CDR3 region: CAISRGGLSTDTQYF. The CDR3 DNA is TGCGCCATCTCCCGCGGGGGCCTTAGCACAGATACGCAGTATTTT. Full variable domain (outside the CDR3, taken from reference TRBV5-1 and TRBJ2-3): KAGVTQTPRYLIKTRGQQVTLSCSPISGHRSVSWYQQTPGQGLQFLFEYFSETQRNKGNFPGRFSGRQFSNSRSEMNVSTLELGDSALYLCAISRGGLSTDTQYFGPGTRLTVL.

This clone was observed at least ten times. The rearrangement links TRBV6-1 to TRBJ1-5, with D perhaps TRBD1 (6 bases). Trimming took 2 bases from V and 6 from J, leaving 14 bases between them. Germline loops: CDR1 MNHNS, CDR2 SASEGT. This CDR3 region has 15 residues. The CDR3: CASSELSGGGQPQHF. The CDR3 DNA sequence: TGTGCCAGCAGTGAACTGTCGGGGGGCGGTCAGCCCCAGCATTTT.

This clone was recorded at least ten times. The J gene is TRBJ2-7, the V gene TRBV30, with D possibly TRBD1 on 6 matching bases. Between the trimmed V and J ends, which lost 2 bases and 0 bases, there was a span of 8 bases. Germline-derived CDR1 and CDR2 are GTSNPN and SVGIG (reference sequence). The length of the CDR3 is 13 residues. CDR3 nucleotides: TGTGCCTGGAGTAGGGACACCTCCTACGAGCAGTACTTC. This translates into CAWSRDTSYEQYF.

V and J are TRBV3-1 (or the pseudogene TRBV3-2) and TRBJ2-2; D perhaps matches TRBD1 (6 bases). CDR1 is LGHDT and CDR2 is YNNKEL in the germline V gene (reference sequence). The V end was cut by 5 bases, the J end by 6 bases, with 13 bases between. This CDR3 has 14 residues. CDR3 sequence reads: CASSERQVSGELFF. The CDR3 DNA is TGTGCCAGCAGCGAGAGACAGGTGTCCGGGGAGCTGTTTTTT.

The chain recombines TRBV11-2 with TRBJ1-2; no definite D call. The V end was cut by 5 bases, the J end by 0 bases, with 7 bases between. CDR1 is SGHAT, CDR2 FQNNGV, per germline. The CDR3 is made up of 13 amino acids. CDR3 protein: CASSQTPNYGYTF. DNA for the CDR3: TGTGCCAGCAGCCAGACTCCTAACTATGGCTACACCTTC.

The gene calls are TRBV6-5 and TRBJ1-5, with D uncertain. V was pared by 2 bases and J by 6 bases, with 11 bases between. CDR1 and CDR2 from the germline V gene are MNHEY and SVGAGI. This CDR3 region has 14 residues. CDR3 in amino acids: CASSYDWTRQPQHF. In nucleotides, the CDR3 is TGTGCCAGCAGTTACGATTGGACTCGTCAGCCCCAGCATTTT.

This chain links TRBV10-3 with TRBJ1-5; D call uncertain. Trimming took 0 bases from V and 3 from J, leaving 12 bases between them. This CDR3 has 16 residues. The germline CDR1 and CDR2 sequences are ENHRY and SYGVKD. Here the CDR3 reads CAISESTPGSNQPQHF. CDR3 DNA sequence: TGTGCCATCAGTGAGTCGACTCCGGGGTCCAATCAGCCCCAGCATTTT.